Listed below are T cell receptor beta chains from one sample, sequenced in a study of cytomegalovirus exposure and HLA in healthy donors. Repertoires were generated with immunoSEQ multiplex PCR, while TCRdb's copy carries only in-frame clones and drops some. The table lists about 190,000 clones, approximately 86% of them singletons. Sequenced input: PBMCs. Receptors were obtained from a woman between 18 and 29 years old in good health and CMV-seronegative. Both conserved end residues are part of each CDR3. Fields, in order: V gene, clone size, D gene, J gene, CDR3 protein, CDR3 DNA. A D gene is named only where the DNA matches it firmly. The size entry is marked missing in some rows and otherwise reads once, few, many or a size class.

TRBV11-2	few	.	TRBJ1-3	CASSSWSKGSSSGNTIYF	TGTGCCAGCAGTTCCTGGTCGAAGGGGTCTTCCTCTGGAAACACCATATATTTT
TRBV27	few	TRBD1	TRBJ1-4	CASSPTGAYEKLFF	TGTGCCAGCAGTCCGACAGGGGCCTATGAAAAACTGTTTTTT
TRBV29-1	.	TRBD1	TRBJ1-2	CSAGQGDYGYTF	TGCAGCGCTGGACAGGGGGACTATGGCTACACCTTC
TRBV6-1	.	TRBD1	TRBJ2-1	CASSEDRGNEQFF	TGTGCCAGCAGTGAAGACAGGGGGAATGAGCAGTTCTTC
TRBV6-4	.	TRBD1	TRBJ2-1	CASSPGTGLSGAGNNEQFF	TGTGCCAGCAGTCCCGGGACAGGGCTCTCAGGCGCTGGGAACAATGAGCAGTTCTTC
TRBV4-2	.	.	TRBJ1-6	CASSQVEQGYSTLHF	TGTGCCAGCAGCCAAGTAGAACAGGGCTATAGCACCCTCCACTTT
TRBV7-9	.	.	TRBJ2-7	CASSFQGREDEQYF	TGTGCCAGCAGCTTTCAGGGAAGAGAAGACGAGCAGTACTTC
TRBV6-1	.	TRBD2	TRBJ2-5	CASSEIGGGGETQYF	TGTGCCAGCAGTGAGATAGGCGGGGGAGGGGAGACCCAGTACTTC
TRBV15	.	TRBD1	TRBJ2-5	CATSPRRGPQETQYF	TGTGCCACCAGCCCACGAAGGGGGCCCCAAGAGACCCAGTACTTC
TRBV5-4	.	.	TRBJ2-6	CASSLARGSGANVLTF	TGTGCCAGCAGCTTGGCCCGGGGCTCTGGGGCCAACGTCCTGACTTTC
TRBV27	.	.	TRBJ1-5	CASSSGVSGNQPQHF	TGTGCCAGCAGTTCGGGGGTATCAGGGAATCAGCCCCAGCATTTT
TRBV6-1	.	.	TRBJ2-3	CASKGRGDTDTQYF	TGTGCCAGCAAGGGGAGGGGGGACACAGATACGCAGTATTTT
TRBV4-1	.	TRBD1	TRBJ2-7	CASSQERSGTGRHEQYF	TGCGCCAGCAGCCAAGAAAGGTCGGGGACAGGGAGACACGAGCAGTACTTC
TRBV13	few	TRBD2	TRBJ2-7	CASSLRGTLNEQYF	TGTGCCAGCAGCTTGCGGGGGACTTTGAACGAGCAGTACTTC
TRBV27	.	.	TRBJ1-5	CASSLEGASNQPQHF	TGTGCCAGCAGTTTAGAAGGGGCGTCCAATCAGCCCCAGCATTTT
TRBV4-1	few	.	TRBJ1-4	CASSLTTNEKLFF	TGCGCCAGCAGCCTAACAACTAATGAAAAACTGTTTTTT
TRBV6-6	.	TRBD1	TRBJ1-1	CASSYSQGANTEAFF	TGTGCCAGCAGTTACTCACAGGGGGCGAACACTGAAGCTTTCTTT
TRBV4-3	.	.	TRBJ2-7	CASSQDRSGPPFEQYF	TGCGCCAGCAGCCAAGATCGGAGCGGTCCCCCTTTCGAGCAGTACTTC
TRBV30	.	TRBD1	TRBJ2-7	CACDLRDSVFPRYF	TGTGCCTGTGACCTTCGGGACAGCGTTTTCCCAAGGTACTTC
TRBV11-1	.	.	TRBJ1-2	CASSGDGNYGYTF	TGTGCCAGCAGCGGAGACGGTAACTATGGCTACACCTTC
TRBV7-9	.	.	TRBJ1-3	CASSLQGYPGNTIYF	TGTGCCAGCAGCTTACAGGGATACCCTGGAAACACCATATATTTT
TRBV19	.	.	TRBJ2-7	CASVGGYEQYF	TGTGCCAGTGTGGGGGGATACGAGCAGTACTTC
TRBV27	.	TRBD1	TRBJ1-2	CASRPTGVDGYTF	TGTGCCAGCAGACCGACAGGGGTTGATGGCTACACCTTC
TRBV7-2	.	.	TRBJ2-7	CASSSTYEQYF	TGTGCCAGCAGCTCAACCTACGAGCAGTACTTC
TRBV6-5	.	TRBD1	TRBJ1-2	CASMEQGGHGYTF	TGTGCCAGCATGGAACAGGGGGGCCATGGCTACACCTTC
TRBV11-2	.	TRBD2	TRBJ2-1	CASSRLAGGPQDEQFF	TGTGCCAGCAGTCGACTAGCGGGAGGGCCCCAGGATGAGCAGTTCTTC
TRBV4-1	.	TRBD2	TRBJ2-2	CASSQETSDETGELFF	TGCGCCAGCAGCCAAGAGACTAGCGATGAGACCGGGGAGCTGTTTTTT
TRBV7-3	.	TRBD2	TRBJ2-1	CASSSSGPGNEQFF	TGTGCCAGCAGCTCTAGCGGCCCGGGCAATGAGCAGTTCTTC
TRBV6-1	.	TRBD2	TRBJ2-2	CASSVLGGAPAGELFF	TGTGCCAGCAGTGTCCTCGGGGGGGCTCCGGCCGGGGAGCTGTTTTTT
TRBV2	.	.	TRBJ2-3	CASTLPKGSVSTDTQYF	TGTGCCAGCACCCTACCCAAAGGGAGTGTGAGCACAGATACGCAGTATTTT